Following are 18 T cell receptor beta chains from one sample sequenced in a study of blood T cell repertoires in COVID-19 (dated by TCRdb to the early 2020s). Library construction relied on the immunoSEQ multiplex PCR assay. TCRdb retrieved this table from immuneACCESS and kept in-frame rearrangements only. Not all clones are present; in checked studies, unresolved V genes account for under half, and no reason is known for the remainder. The sample yields 200,000 to 300,000 clones; around 90% were counted once. The ten largest account for around 2.6% of the sample. Sequenced: peripheral blood. Source of these receptors: a person under 30 with COVID-19, enrolled during active disease.

The chain has TRBV29-1 and TRBJ2-3; the D is unclear. CDR1 SQVTM and CDR2 ANQGSEA come from the germline V gene. With 4 bases removed from V and 0 bases from J, the gap between germline ends came to 5 bases. The CDR3 is 12 residues long. The CDR3 loop reads CSVGPSTDTQYF. As DNA, the CDR3 is TGCAGCGTTGGGCCCAGCACAGATACGCAGTATTTT.

The chain has TRBV16 and TRBJ2-7, with D perhaps matching TRBD1 (5 bases). The V gene lost 0 bases and the J gene lost 5 bases, with 11 bases spanning the gap. Germline CDR1 and CDR2: KGHSY and FQNENV. The CDR3 is 14 residues long. CDR3: CASSQSAQGHEQYF. The CDR3 DNA is TGTGCCAGCAGCCAATCCGCTCAGGGCCACGAGCAGTACTTC.

The J gene is TRBJ2-7, the V gene TRBV19, with 8 bases fitting TRBD1. Germline CDR1 reads LNHDA; CDR2 reads SQIVND (reference sequence). This CDR3 is built from 15 residues. J gave up 0 bases and V 5 bases, and 6 bases lay outside the gene matches. This CDR3 reads CASSPGQGYSYEQYF. The CDR3 DNA follows: TGTGCCAGTAGTCCCGGACAGGGCTACTCCTACGAGCAGTACTTC.

The chain recombines TRBV4-1 with TRBJ2-2; D gene ambiguous. The V end was cut by 4 bases, the J end by 5 bases, with 5 bases between. There are 12 residues in the CDR3. Per the germline V gene, CDR1 is MGHRA and CDR2 is YSYEKL. Here the CDR3 reads CASSPGTGELFF. As DNA, the CDR3 is TGCGCCAGCAGCCCCGGGACCGGGGAGCTGTTTTTT.

The table lists this clone with a count of one. The chain joins TRBV5-1 to TRBJ1-2; the D gene is possibly TRBD1 (5 bases). This CDR3 has 12 residues. From germline, CDR1 is SGHRS and CDR2 YFSETQ. V lost 8 bases and J lost 3, with 11 bases in between. This chain's CDR3 is CASTQDHYGYTF. The CDR3 coding sequence is TGCGCCAGTACACAGGACCACTATGGCTACACCTTC.

The chain links TRBV4-1 to TRBJ2-7; no firm D call. V gave up 0 bases and J gave up 2 bases, with 11 bases separating them. Germline-derived CDR1 and CDR2 are MGHRA and YSYEKL. The CDR3 contains 15 residues. CDR3: CASSQEARNPYEQYF. DNA for the CDR3: TGCGCCAGCAGCCAAGAAGCCCGAAACCCCTACGAGCAGTACTTC.

CDR3: CASSLILAGGKNQETQYF. The CDR3 coding sequence is TGTGCCAGCAGTTTAATACTAGCGGGAGGGAAGAACCAAGAGACCCAGTACTTC. V and J are TRBV28 and TRBJ2-5; 13 bases are shared with TRBD2. V shed 2 bases and J 0 bases; nucleotides not matched to a gene: 6. Germline V CDR1 and CDR2: MDHEN, SYDVKM. This CDR3 comprises 18 residues.

This clone was detected once. The CDR3 loop reads CASSPGGQEPYEQYF. The CDR3 region has the DNA TGCGCCAGCAGCCCGGGGGGACAGGAACCCTACGAGCAGTACTTC. This chain links TRBV5-1 with TRBJ2-7; the D gene is possibly TRBD1 (8 bases). The CDR3 runs to 15 residues. CDR1 and CDR2 from the germline V gene are SGHRS and YFSETQ. Trimming removed 4 bases from V and 2 bases from J, with 16 bases in between.

The CDR3: CASTDRGLGNTIYF. CDR3 DNA sequence: TGTGCCAGTACCGACAGGGGGCTCGGAAACACCATATATTTT. The chain is built from TRBV19 and TRBJ1-3; 10 positions match TRBD1. J gave up 4 bases and V 7 bases, and 4 bases lay outside the gene matches. CDR1 LNHDA and CDR2 SQIVND come from the germline V gene (reference sequence). The CDR3 is 14 amino acids.

J is TRBJ2-3 and V is TRBV9; 7 bases fit TRBD2. The V gene's germline CDR1 is SGDLS and CDR2 YYNGEE. The ends lost 5 bases at V and 0 bases at J; junction bases unmatched: 9. The CDR3 contains 16 residues. This chain's CDR3 is CASSRGEGRSTDTQYF. Here the CDR3 DNA reads TGTGCCAGCAGTCGGGGGGAGGGAAGGAGCACAGATACGCAGTATTTT. The full variable domain, its missing parts supplied by reference TRBV9 and TRBJ2-3, is DSGVTQTPKHLITATGQRVTLRCSPRSGDLSVYWYQQSLDQGLQFLIQYYNGEERAKGNILERFSAQQFPDLHSELNLSSLELGDSALYFCASSRGEGRSTDTQYFGPGTRLTVL.

The chain links TRBV5-1 to TRBJ2-1, with 10 bases aligning to TRBD1. The CDR3 length is 14 residues. The germline CDR1 and CDR2 sequences are SGHRS and YFSETQ. J lost 4 bases, V lost 7 bases, and 5 bases had no gene match. The CDR3 region has the DNA TGCGCCAGCTCCGGGACAGGGGATTACAATGAGCAGTTCTTC. Its translation: CASSGTGDYNEQFF. Full variable domain (remainder filled in from reference TRBV5-1 and TRBJ2-1): KAGVTQTPRYLIKTRGQQVTLSCSPISGHRSVSWYQQTPGQGLQFLFEYFSETQRNKGNFPGRFSGRQFSNSRSEMNVSTLELGDSALYLCASSGTGDYNEQFFGPGTRLTVL.

This chain uses TRBV7-9 with TRBJ1-3; D gene uncertain. V was pared by 2 bases and J by 4 bases, with 15 bases between. Germline V gene lookup returns CDR1 SEHNR and CDR2 FQNEAQ (reference sequence). CDR3 length: 16 amino acids. This CDR3 reads CASSLLAGPGGNTIYF. In DNA form, the CDR3 reads TGTGCCAGCAGCTTATTGGCAGGACCGGGAGGAAACACCATATATTTT. Full variable domain (remainder filled in from reference TRBV7-9 and TRBJ1-3): DTGVSQNPRHKITKRGQNVTFRCDPISEHNRLYWYRQTLGQGPEFLTYFQNEAQLEKSRLLSDRFSAERPKGSFSTLEIQRTEQGDSAMYLCASSLLAGPGGNTIYFGEGSWLTVV.

This clone was detected only a few times. V usage is TRBV5-6 and J usage is TRBJ1-1; D is possibly TRBD1 (5 bases). Germline V lookup: CDR1 SGHDT, CDR2 YYEEEE. The CDR3 covers 13 residues. V dropped 7 bases and J dropped 3 bases, with 13 bases sitting between them. The CDR3 DNA follows: TGTGCCAGCGCGCTGGGGCGAGACACTGAAGCTTTCTTT. This codes for CASALGRDTEAFF.

This clone was seen only a few times. This CDR3 is CASSPSIVAGRYNEQFF. The CDR3 DNA follows: TGCGCCAGCAGCCCCTCGATAGTAGCGGGACGCTACAATGAGCAGTTCTTC. The chain is built from TRBV4-1 and TRBJ2-1; 8 nucleotides line up with TRBD2. Germline V lookup: CDR1 MGHRA, CDR2 YSYEKL. J was trimmed by 3 bases and V by 4 bases; bases with no gene match: 11. This CDR3 is 17 amino acids long.

The chain links TRBV10-2 to TRBJ2-1; 9 bases are a match to TRBD2. In germline, CDR1 is WSHSY, CDR2 SAAADI. V dropped 4 bases and J dropped 8; count of bases not matched to a gene: 3. The CDR3 spans 13 residues. The CDR3 nucleotides read TGCGCCAGCAGTGGCGGGAGGGCCGATGAGCAGTTCTTC. Amino acids: CASSGGRADEQFF.

The J gene is TRBJ1-3, the V gene TRBV7-9, with 9 bases that match TRBD1. Germline V gene data show CDR1 as SEHNR and CDR2 as FQNEAQ (reference sequence). This CDR3 region has 17 residues. J gave up 2 bases and V 4 bases, and 9 bases lay outside the gene matches. CDR3: CASSSRTGEGTGNTIYF. The CDR3 nucleotides read TGTGCCAGCAGCTCCCGGACAGGGGAGGGTACTGGAAACACCATATATTTT.

The chain carries TRBV7-2 and TRBJ2-3, with 9 bases aligning to TRBD2. Trimming cost V 4 bases and J 1 base; bases outside gene matches: 6. Germline CDR1 SGHTA, CDR2 FQGNSA. The CDR3 has 16 amino acids. CDR3 nucleotide sequence: TGTGCCAGCAGCTATCCCCGACTAGCGGGCACAGATACGCAGTATTTT. It specifies CASSYPRLAGTDTQYF.

The chain has TRBV6-2 or TRBV6-3 and TRBJ2-1; D remains unclear. Trimming pared 0 bases from V and 5 bases from J, leaving 8 bases between. The length of the CDR3 is 14 residues. The germline gives CDR1 MNHEY, CDR2 SVGEGT. The CDR3 nucleotides are TGTGCCAGCAGTTACTCGGGCCCCAACAATGAGCAGTTCTTC. Amino acids: CASSYSGPNNEQFF.